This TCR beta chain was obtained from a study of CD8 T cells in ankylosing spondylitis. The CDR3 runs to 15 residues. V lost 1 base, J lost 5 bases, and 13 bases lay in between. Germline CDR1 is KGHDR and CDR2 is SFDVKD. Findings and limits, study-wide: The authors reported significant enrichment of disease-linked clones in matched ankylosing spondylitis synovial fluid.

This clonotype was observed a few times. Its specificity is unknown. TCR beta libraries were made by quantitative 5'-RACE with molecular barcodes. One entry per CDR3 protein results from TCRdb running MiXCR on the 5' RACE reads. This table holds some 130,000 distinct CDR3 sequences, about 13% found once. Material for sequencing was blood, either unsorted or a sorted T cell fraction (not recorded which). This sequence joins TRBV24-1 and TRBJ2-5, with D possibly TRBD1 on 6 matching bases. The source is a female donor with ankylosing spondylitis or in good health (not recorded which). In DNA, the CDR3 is TGTGCCACCAGTGATTTACTAGGGGGAGTCGAGACCCAGTACTTC. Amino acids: CATSDLLGGVETQYF.